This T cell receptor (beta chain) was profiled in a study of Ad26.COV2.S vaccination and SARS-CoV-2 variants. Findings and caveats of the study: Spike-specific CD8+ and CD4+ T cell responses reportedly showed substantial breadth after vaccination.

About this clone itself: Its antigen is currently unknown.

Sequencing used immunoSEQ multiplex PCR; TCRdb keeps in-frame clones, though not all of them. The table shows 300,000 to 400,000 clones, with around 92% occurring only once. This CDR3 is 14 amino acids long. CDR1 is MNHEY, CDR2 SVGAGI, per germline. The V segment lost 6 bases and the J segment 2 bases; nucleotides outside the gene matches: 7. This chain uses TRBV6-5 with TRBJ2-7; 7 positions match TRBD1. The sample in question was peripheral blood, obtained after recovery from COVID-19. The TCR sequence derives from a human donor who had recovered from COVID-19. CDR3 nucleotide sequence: TGTGCCAGCAGAACGACAGGGATCACCTACGAGCAGTACTTC. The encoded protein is CASRTTGITYEQYF.